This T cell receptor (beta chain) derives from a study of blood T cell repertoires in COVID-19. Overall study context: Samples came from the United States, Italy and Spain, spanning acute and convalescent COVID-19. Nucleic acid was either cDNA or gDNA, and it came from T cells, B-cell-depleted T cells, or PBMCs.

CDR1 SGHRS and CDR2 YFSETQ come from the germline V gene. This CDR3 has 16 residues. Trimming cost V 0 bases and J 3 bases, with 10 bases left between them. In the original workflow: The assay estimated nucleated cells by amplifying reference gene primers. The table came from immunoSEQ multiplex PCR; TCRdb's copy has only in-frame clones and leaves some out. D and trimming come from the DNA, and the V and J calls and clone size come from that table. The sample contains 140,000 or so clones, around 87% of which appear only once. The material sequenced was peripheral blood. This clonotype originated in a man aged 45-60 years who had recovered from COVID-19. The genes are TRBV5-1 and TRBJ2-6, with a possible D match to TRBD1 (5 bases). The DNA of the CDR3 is TGCGCCAGCAGCTTGGTGCAGGGCGGTGGGGCCAACGTCCTGACTTTC. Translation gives CASSLVQGGGANVLTF.